This TCR beta chain was recorded in a study of T-cell reconstitution after alpha-beta-depleted transplantation in children. Study results and caveats: Surviving recipient T cells and thymic progenitors underlay high day-60 TCRbeta diversity in some patients. Fresh T-cell production supplied most of the T-cell counts and diversity seen one year after transplant. Alpha-beta T cells present about two months after transplant were reported to originate from several hundred expanded graft clones.

Unique molecular identifiers tagged the TCRbeta library. TCRdb reprocessed the PCR reads via MiXCR and lists one record per CDR3 protein. The top ten clones hold approximately 6% of a sample with over 150,000 distinct CDR3 sequences, roughly 7.1% of them seen once. This clonotype appeared many times. Its antigen is as yet unknown. Here the sequenced sample was PBMCs, taken before TCRalphabeta/CD19-depleted stem cell transplant. The origin of this receptor is a boy between 2 and 10 years old with acute lymphoblastic leukemia, due to receive a stem cell transplant.

CDR3 protein: CASSVGRTGDITEAFF. CDR3 DNA sequence: TGTGCCAGCAGCGTAGGGAGGACAGGGGATATCACTGAAGCTTTCTTT. The rearrangement uses TRBV9 and TRBJ1-1; 9 nucleotides agree with TRBD1. Germline trimming cut 0 bases from V and 4 bases from J; bases unmatched to any gene: 7. CDR3 length: 16 residues. CDR1 and CDR2 (germline): SGDLS, YYNGEE.